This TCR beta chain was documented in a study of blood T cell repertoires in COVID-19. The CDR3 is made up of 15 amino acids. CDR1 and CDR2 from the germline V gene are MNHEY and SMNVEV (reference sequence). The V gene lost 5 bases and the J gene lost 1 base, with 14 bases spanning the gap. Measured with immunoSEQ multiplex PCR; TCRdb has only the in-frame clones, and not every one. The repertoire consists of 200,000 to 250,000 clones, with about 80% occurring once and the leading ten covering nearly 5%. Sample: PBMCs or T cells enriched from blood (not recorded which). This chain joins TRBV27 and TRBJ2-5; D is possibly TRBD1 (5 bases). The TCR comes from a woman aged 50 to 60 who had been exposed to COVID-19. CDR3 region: CASSRSRAVQETQYF. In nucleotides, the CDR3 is TGTGCCAGCAGTCGTTCCAGGGCTGTCCAAGAGACCCAGTACTTC.